The clone carrying this T cell receptor beta chain was detected only a few times. Its antigen is undetermined. Each population that was sorted was more than 95% pure. The data derive from a study of beta chain features in type 1 diabetes. CDR3 size: 13 residues. In germline, CDR1 is SNHLY, CDR2 FYNNEI. With 5 bases removed from V and 5 bases from J, the gap between germline ends came to 12 bases. Study-wide results and limits: TCRB CDR3 length was moderately but significantly reduced in all four CD4+ subsets of Type 1 diabetes patients.

Every isolated RNA sample was fully reverse transcribed, so sequencing captured expressed TCRB transcripts. The average read count of naive, central memory and regulatory T cell samples was a few million. The data were produced by immunoSEQ multiplex PCR, yet TCRdb's version contains in-frame clones alone and is incomplete. The sample yields around 180,000 clones, less than 15% seen once. This TCR was recovered from a woman younger than 35 in good health. The rearrangement uses TRBV2 and TRBJ2-5; perhaps TRBD1 as D (6 bases). Sequences were obtained from central memory CD4+ T cells from blood. CDR3 in amino acids: CASSKGQGETQYF. Here the CDR3 DNA reads TGTGCCAGCAGTAAAGGCCAGGGGGAGACCCAGTACTTC. Full variable domain (missing parts from reference TRBV2 and TRBJ2-5): EPEVTQTPSHQVTQMGQEVILRCVPISNHLYFYWYRQILGQKVEFLVSFYNNEISEKSEIFDDQFSVERPDGSNFTLKIRSTKLEDSAMYFCASSKGQGETQYFGPGTRLLVL.